This T cell receptor (beta chain) originates from a study of vaccination and CD4 T cells after COVID-19. About the research overall: Six male and four female convalescents took part, two of them Hispanic.

The treatment was: approximately 10-day PBMC culture with coronavirus spike peptide pools or control peptides (ViraFEST assay). There are a few counts of this clonotype. The antigen is unknown. An Oncomine TCR Beta short-read assay was used to sequence the DNA from cultured CD4+ T cells. The genomic DNA was obtained from cultured CD4+ T cells by extraction with the QIAamp micro DNA kit. TCRdb independently ran MiXCR on the PCR reads; one entry per CDR3 protein. This sample carries approximately 21,000 distinct CDR3 sequences, approximately 50% of them seen once, and the ten largest clones take over 9%. Trimming pared 5 bases from V and 2 bases from J, leaving 19 bases between. The CDR3 spans 17 residues. Germline V gene lookup returns CDR1 MNHNS and CDR2 SASEGT.

Input material: CD4+ T cells from blood, cultured in vitro. The receptor was isolated from a human donor who had recovered from COVID-19. V gene TRBV6-1 combines with J gene TRBJ1-5; D remains ambiguous. CDR3 amino acids: CASSPRGLGQGNQPQHF. The CDR3 DNA is TGTGCCAGCAGTCCCCGGGGTTTGGGCCAGGGCAATCAGCCCCAGCATTTT.